These 9 T cell receptor beta chains were sequenced from one sample in a study of CD8 T cells in ankylosing spondylitis. Each CDR3 protein gets one entry after TCRdb re-called the 5' RACE reads with MiXCR. This sample has under 450,000 distinct CDR3 sequences, with 20% to 25% found just once. Sequencing was carried out using blood, either unsorted or a sorted T cell fraction (not recorded which). These receptors were collected from a male donor with ankylosing spondylitis or in good health (not recorded which).

In its sample, this clonotype was seen a few times. This sequence joins TRBV5-6 and TRBJ2-1; TRBD2 matches at 8 bases. Germline V gene lookup returns CDR1 SGHDT and CDR2 YYEEEE. The CDR3 totals 16 residues. V trimming: 2 bases; J trimming: 5 bases; junction bases outside the gene matches: 9. The CDR3 reads CASSFWGGGRNNEQFF. CDR3 DNA sequence: TGTGCCAGCAGCTTCTGGGGCGGGGGGAGGAACAATGAGCAGTTCTTC.

This chain connects TRBV4-2 to TRBJ2-3; 7 positions agree with TRBD2. J lost 0 bases, V lost 1 base, and 4 bases had no gene match. This CDR3 is 16 amino acids long. CDR1 and CDR2 from the germline V gene are LGHNA and YNFKEQ. In DNA, the CDR3 is TGTGCCAGCAGCCAAGTGAGGCGGGGGAGCACAGATACGCAGTATTTT. Translation gives CASSQVRRGSTDTQYF.

CDR3 sequence (DNA): TGTGCCAGCAGCCAAGAAGCGCCAGGGTTAGAGACCCAGTACTTC. Translated, it gives CASSQEAPGLETQYF. V gene TRBV3-1 combines with J gene TRBJ2-5, with D maybe TRBD1 (5 bases). This CDR3 has 15 amino acids. CDR1 and CDR2 from the germline V gene are LGHDT and YNNKEL (reference sequence). The V and J ends lost 0 bases and 4 bases respectively, with 12 bases between them.

A few counts support this clonotype. This chain joins TRBV20-1 and TRBJ2-7; possibly TRBD1 for D (6 bases). Per the germline V gene, CDR1 is DFQATT and CDR2 is SNEGSKA (reference sequence). V was cut by 4 bases and J by 2 bases, with 12 bases left in between. This CDR3 has 13 amino acids. CDR3 nucleotides: TGCAGTGCTACCCCCCGGGACACCTACGAGCAGTACTTC. It specifies CSATPRDTYEQYF.

This rearrangement joins TRBV24-1 to TRBJ2-1, with TRBD2 identical over 12 bases. CDR1 is KGHDR and CDR2 is SFDVKD in the germline V gene. Losses at the gene ends were 0 bases for V and 5 bases for J; bases not matched to a gene: 1. The CDR3 sequence is 16 residues long. In nucleotides, the CDR3 is TGTGCCACCAGTGATTTGACTAGCGGGGGGAACAATGAGCAGTTCTTC. It is translated as CATSDLTSGGNNEQFF.

This clonotype appeared a few times. The gene calls are TRBV6-5 and TRBJ2-3; 11 nucleotides align to TRBD1. The ends lost 2 bases at V and 5 bases at J; junction bases unmatched: 6. CDR3 length equals 16 residues. Germline V gene sequence: CDR1 MNHEY, CDR2 SVGAGI. CDR3 nucleotides: TGTGCCAGCAGTTACACCGGACAGGGGGCGGGAGATACGCAGTATTTT. Amino acids: CASSYTGQGAGDTQYF.

This chain connects TRBV5-5 to TRBJ2-7; 10 bases fit TRBD2. The V and J ends lost 3 bases and 7 bases, in that order; junction bases with no gene match: 4. CDR1 and CDR2 from the germline V gene are SGHKS and YYEKEE (reference sequence). The CDR3 has 13 residues. CDR3 bases: TGTGCCAGCAGCTGGGGACTAGCGCTAGAGCAGTACTTC. Amino acids: CASSWGLALEQYF.

V usage is TRBV7-9 and J usage is TRBJ2-2; the D gene is possibly TRBD2 (5 bases). Germline-derived CDR1 and CDR2 are SEHNR and FQNEAQ (reference sequence). The CDR3 is 16 residues long. Trimming removed 5 bases at V and 3 bases at J, with 16 bases between. CDR3 DNA: TGTGCCAGCAGCCCCGCCCCGCGGCGGGACACCGGGGAGCTGTTTTTT. It specifies CASSPAPRRDTGELFF.

This rearrangement joins TRBV3-1 to TRBJ2-1, with TRBD1 matching over 9 bases. V dropped 0 bases and J dropped 8; count of bases not matched to a gene: 11. The length of the CDR3 is 17 residues. Germline CDR1 and CDR2: LGHDT and YNNKEL (reference sequence). CDR3 in amino acids: CASSQDNVRQGVDEQFF. CDR3 in DNA: TGTGCCAGCAGCCAAGACAATGTGAGACAGGGGGTTGATGAGCAGTTCTTC.